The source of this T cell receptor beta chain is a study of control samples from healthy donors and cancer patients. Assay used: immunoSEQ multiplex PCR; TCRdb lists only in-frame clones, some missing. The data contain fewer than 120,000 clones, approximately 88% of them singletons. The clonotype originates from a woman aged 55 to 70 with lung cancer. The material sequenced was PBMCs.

In DNA form, the CDR3 reads TGTGCCAGCAGTGGAATGGGACAGGGGTCTGGAAACACCATATATTTT. Translation: CASSGMGQGSGNTIYF. The chain joins TRBV2 to TRBJ1-3; TRBD1 matches 10 bases. Germline values: CDR1 SNHLY, CDR2 FYNNEI. CDR3 size: 16 residues. V lost 4 bases to trimming and J lost 1 base; unmatched junction nucleotides: 4.